Following are 9 T cell receptor beta chains from one sample sequenced in a study of blood T cell dynamics during melanoma immunotherapy. Produced via immunoSEQ multiplex PCR; TCRdb's table is partial and in-frame only. The sample gives about 28,000 clones, 65% to 85% of which show up once; approximately 10% is in the top ten. The time point was: week 3, after first cycle of checkpoint inhibitor. This sample comprised blood, obtained from a patient treated with checkpoint blockade. Receptors were obtained from a human donor with melanoma.

This clone was seen just once. This rearrangement joins TRBV6-1 to TRBJ2-7; 13 bases fit TRBD2. The trim removed 4 bases at V and 7 bases at J, leaving 7 bases unmatched. This CDR3 region has 15 residues. Germline loops: CDR1 MNHNS, CDR2 SASEGT. CDR3 sequence: CASSVTGTSGEEQYF. CDR3 in DNA: TGTGCCAGCAGTGTGACCGGGACTAGCGGGGAGGAGCAGTACTTC.

The V and J genes are TRBV9 and TRBJ2-3; tentatively, D is TRBD2 (5 bases). The ends were cut back, 2 bases at V and 2 bases at J, with 12 bases in the middle. The CDR3 spans 15 residues. CDR1 SGDLS and CDR2 YYNGEE come from the germline V gene. The CDR3 region is CASSVSGSVTDTQYF. The CDR3 DNA reads TGTGCCAGCAGCGTTAGTGGTAGCGTCACAGATACGCAGTATTTT. Based on the CDR3 plus reference TRBV9 and TRBJ2-3, the full variable domain is DSGVTQTPKHLITATGQRVTLRCSPRSGDLSVYWYQQSLDQGLQFLIQYYNGEERAKGNILERFSAQQFPDLHSELNLSSLELGDSALYFCASSVSGSVTDTQYFGPGTRLTVL.

This clone came up once. V gene TRBV6-5 combines with J gene TRBJ1-3; D remains unclear. Trimming stripped 11 bases from V and 1 base from J, with 12 bases between. Germline CDR1 reads MNHEY; CDR2 reads SVGAGI. The CDR3 is 13 residues long. The CDR3 is CAVEGNSGNTIYF. The CDR3 bases are TGTGCCGTCGAGGGAAATTCTGGAAACACCATATATTTT.

The V call is TRBV4-2, the J call TRBJ1-3; weak D call: TRBD1 (5 bases). The ends were cut back, 0 bases at V and 7 bases at J, with 19 bases in the middle. Per germline, CDR1 LGHNA and CDR2 YNFKEQ. The CDR3 has 17 residues. CDR3 sequence (DNA): TGTGCCAGCAGCCAAGAAGTAAGCCAGGGTCGTGGCAACACCATATATTTT. It encodes CASSQEVSQGRGNTIYF.

The rearrangement links TRBV28 to TRBJ1-5; 8 positions match TRBD1. Looked up from germline, CDR1 is MDHEN and CDR2 is SYDVKM. The ends lost 5 bases at V and 2 bases at J; junction bases unmatched: 2. There are 14 residues in the CDR3. Written as DNA, the CDR3 is TGTGCCAGCAGTCAGGACAGGGGCAATCAGCCCCAGCATTTT. Its protein is CASSQDRGNQPQHF.

This chain connects TRBV19 to TRBJ2-6; D is possibly TRBD2 (6 bases). V lost 4 bases, J lost 4 bases, and 11 bases lay in between. The CDR3 covers 15 residues. The V gene's germline CDR1 is LNHDA and CDR2 SQIVND (reference sequence). CDR3 in amino acids: CASSRGGSGANVLTF. The CDR3 region has the DNA TGTGCCAGTAGTAGGGGAGGATCCGGGGCCAACGTCCTGACTTTC.

This rearrangement joins TRBV7-2 to TRBJ2-5; D might be TRBD2 (5 bases). Deletions cut 3 bases from V and 5 bases from J, with 22 bases between. This CDR3 is built from 17 residues. CDR1 and CDR2 (germline): SGHTA, FQGNSA. The CDR3 loop is CASSFGSAGPGLETQYF. CDR3 sequence (DNA): TGTGCCAGCAGCTTCGGTAGTGCGGGCCCGGGGTTGGAGACCCAGTACTTC.

The J gene is TRBJ1-3, the V gene TRBV5-1; TRBD1 aligns across 7 bases. This CDR3 is built from 18 residues. The ends lost 2 bases at V and 1 base at J; junction bases unmatched: 12. Germline assignment: CDR1 SGHRS and CDR2 YFSETQ. The CDR3 here is CASSFLAGGGLSGNTIYF. CDR3 sequence (DNA): TGCGCCAGCAGCTTCTTGGCCGGAGGGGGCCTATCTGGAAACACCATATATTTT. Complete variable domain (other parts from reference TRBV5-1 and TRBJ1-3): KAGVTQTPRYLIKTRGQQVTLSCSPISGHRSVSWYQQTPGQGLQFLFEYFSETQRNKGNFPGRFSGRQFSNSRSEMNVSTLELGDSALYLCASSFLAGGGLSGNTIYFGEGSWLTVV.

This clone has more than one count but fewer than ten. V is TRBV19 and J is TRBJ1-2; 7 bases are shared with TRBD1. The V gene's germline CDR1 is LNHDA and CDR2 SQIVND (reference sequence). The CDR3 is made up of 12 amino acids. Trimming removed 7 bases from V and 7 bases from J; junction bases left unmatched: 6. The CDR3 region is CASTPTGFGYTF. The CDR3 DNA follows: TGTGCCAGTACCCCGACAGGGTTTGGCTACACCTTC.